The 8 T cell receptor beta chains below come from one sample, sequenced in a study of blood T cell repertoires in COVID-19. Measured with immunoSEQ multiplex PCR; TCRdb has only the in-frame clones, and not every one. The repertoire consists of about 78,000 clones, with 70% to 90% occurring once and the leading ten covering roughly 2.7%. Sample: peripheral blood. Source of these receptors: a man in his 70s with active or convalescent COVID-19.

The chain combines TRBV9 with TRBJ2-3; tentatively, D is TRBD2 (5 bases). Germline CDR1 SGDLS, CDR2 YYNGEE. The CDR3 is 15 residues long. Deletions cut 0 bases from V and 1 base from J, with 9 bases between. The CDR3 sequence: CASSVGWRGTDTQYF. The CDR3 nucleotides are TGTGCCAGCAGCGTAGGCTGGCGGGGCACAGATACGCAGTATTTT.

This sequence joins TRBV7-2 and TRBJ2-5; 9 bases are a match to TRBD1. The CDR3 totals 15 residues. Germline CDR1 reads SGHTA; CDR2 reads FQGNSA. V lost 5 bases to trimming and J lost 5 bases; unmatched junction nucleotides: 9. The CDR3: CASSRTGTGMETQYF. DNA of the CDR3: TGTGCCAGCAGCCGTACCGGGACAGGGATGGAGACCCAGTACTTC.

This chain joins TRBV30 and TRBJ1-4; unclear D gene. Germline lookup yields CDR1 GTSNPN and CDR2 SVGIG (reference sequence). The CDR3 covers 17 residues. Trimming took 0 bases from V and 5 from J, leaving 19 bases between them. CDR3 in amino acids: CAWSVRGSVLGNEKLFF. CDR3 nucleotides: TGTGCCTGGAGTGTACGAGGCAGCGTCCTTGGAAATGAAAAACTGTTTTTT.

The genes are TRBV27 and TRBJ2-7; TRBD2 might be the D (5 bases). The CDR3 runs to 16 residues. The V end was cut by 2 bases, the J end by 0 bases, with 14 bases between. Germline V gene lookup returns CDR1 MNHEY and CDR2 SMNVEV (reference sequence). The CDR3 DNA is TGTGCCAGCAGTTTAAATAACCCGGGAAGCTCCTACGAGCAGTACTTC. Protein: CASSLNNPGSSYEQYF.

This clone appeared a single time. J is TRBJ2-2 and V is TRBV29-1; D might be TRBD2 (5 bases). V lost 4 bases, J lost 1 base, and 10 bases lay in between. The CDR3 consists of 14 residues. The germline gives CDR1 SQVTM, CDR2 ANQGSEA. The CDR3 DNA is TGCAGCGTTGTCGTTGGAGGGAACACCGGGGAGCTGTTTTTT. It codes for CSVVVGGNTGELFF.

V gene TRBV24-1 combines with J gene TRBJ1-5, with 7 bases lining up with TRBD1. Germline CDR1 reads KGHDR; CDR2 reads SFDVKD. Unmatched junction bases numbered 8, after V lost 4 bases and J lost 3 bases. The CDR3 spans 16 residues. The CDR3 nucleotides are TGTGCCACCAGTGACCCACGCAGGGGGGACAATCAGCCCCAGCATTTT. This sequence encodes CATSDPRRGDNQPQHF.

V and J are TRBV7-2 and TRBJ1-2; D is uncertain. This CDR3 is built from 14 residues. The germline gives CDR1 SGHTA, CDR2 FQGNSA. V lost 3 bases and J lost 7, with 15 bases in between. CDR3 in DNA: TGTGCCAGCAGCTTGGTCCTGGAGGTACGTGGCTACACCTTC. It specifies CASSLVLEVRGYTF.

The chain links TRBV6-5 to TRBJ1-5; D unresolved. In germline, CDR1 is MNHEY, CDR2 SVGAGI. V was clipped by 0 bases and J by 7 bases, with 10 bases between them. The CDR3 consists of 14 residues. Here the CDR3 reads CASSYSILAQPQHF. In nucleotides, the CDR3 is TGTGCCAGCAGTTACTCGATCTTAGCCCAGCCCCAGCATTTT.